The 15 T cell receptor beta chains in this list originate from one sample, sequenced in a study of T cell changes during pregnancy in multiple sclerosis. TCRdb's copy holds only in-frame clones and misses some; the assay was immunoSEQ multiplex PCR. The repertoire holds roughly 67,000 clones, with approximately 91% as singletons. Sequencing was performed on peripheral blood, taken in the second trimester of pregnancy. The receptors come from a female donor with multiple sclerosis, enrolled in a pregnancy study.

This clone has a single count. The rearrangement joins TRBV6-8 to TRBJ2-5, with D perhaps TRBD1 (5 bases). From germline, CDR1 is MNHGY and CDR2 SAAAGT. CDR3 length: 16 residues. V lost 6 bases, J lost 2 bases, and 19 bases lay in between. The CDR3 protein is CASSVPRGSRQETQYF. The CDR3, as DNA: TGTGCCAGCAGCGTCCCTAGGGGAAGCAGGCAAGAGACCCAGTACTTC.

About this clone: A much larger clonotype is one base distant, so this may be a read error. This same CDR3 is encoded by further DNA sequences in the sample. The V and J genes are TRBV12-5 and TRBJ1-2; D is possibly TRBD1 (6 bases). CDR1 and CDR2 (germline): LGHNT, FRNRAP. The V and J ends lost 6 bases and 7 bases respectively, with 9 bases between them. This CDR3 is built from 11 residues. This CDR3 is CASGQGSGYTF. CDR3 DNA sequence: TGTGCTAGTGGACAGGGCTCTGGCTACACCTTC.

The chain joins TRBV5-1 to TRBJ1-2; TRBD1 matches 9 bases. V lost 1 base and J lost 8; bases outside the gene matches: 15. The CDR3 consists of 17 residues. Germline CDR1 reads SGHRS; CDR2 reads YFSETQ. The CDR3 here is CASSLLDPTGGAEGYTF. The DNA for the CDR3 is TGCGCCAGCAGCTTGCTGGATCCCACAGGGGGCGCGGAGGGCTACACCTTC. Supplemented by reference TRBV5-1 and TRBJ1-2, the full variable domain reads KAGVTQTPRYLIKTRGQQVTLSCSPISGHRSVSWYQQTPGQGLQFLFEYFSETQRNKGNFPGRFSGRQFSNSRSEMNVSTLELGDSALYLCASSLLDPTGGAEGYTFGSGTRLTVV.

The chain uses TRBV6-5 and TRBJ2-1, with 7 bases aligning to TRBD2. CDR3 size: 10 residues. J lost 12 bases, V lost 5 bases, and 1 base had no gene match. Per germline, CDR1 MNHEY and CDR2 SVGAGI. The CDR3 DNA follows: TGTGCCAGCAGTGGGGAGGGGCAGTTCTTC. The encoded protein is CASSGEGQFF.

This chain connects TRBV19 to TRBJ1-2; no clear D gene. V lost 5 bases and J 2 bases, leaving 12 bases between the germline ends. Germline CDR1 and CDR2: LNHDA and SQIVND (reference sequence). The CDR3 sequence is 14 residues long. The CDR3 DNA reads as TGTGCCAGTAGTGTTGACACTTGGAACTATGGCTACACCTTC. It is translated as CASSVDTWNYGYTF.

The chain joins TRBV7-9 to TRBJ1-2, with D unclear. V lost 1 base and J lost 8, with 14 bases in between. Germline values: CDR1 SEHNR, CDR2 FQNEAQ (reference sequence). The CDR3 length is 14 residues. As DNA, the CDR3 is TGTGCCAGCAGCTTAGGGCCAGGTGGAAAGGGCTACACCTTC. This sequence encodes CASSLGPGGKGYTF.

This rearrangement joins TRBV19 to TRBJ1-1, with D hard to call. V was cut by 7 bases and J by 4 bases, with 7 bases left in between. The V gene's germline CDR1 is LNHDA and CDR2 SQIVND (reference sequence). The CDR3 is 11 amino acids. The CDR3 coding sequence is TGTGCCAGTATGCGGAGCACTGAAGCTTTCTTT. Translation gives CASMRSTEAFF.

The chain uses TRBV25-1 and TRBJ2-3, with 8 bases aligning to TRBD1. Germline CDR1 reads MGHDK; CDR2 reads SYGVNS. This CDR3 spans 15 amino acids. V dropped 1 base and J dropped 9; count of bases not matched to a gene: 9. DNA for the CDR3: TGTGCCAGCAGTGAATCCTTCAGGGGGCGTACAACGCAGTATTTT. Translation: CASSESFRGRTTQYF.

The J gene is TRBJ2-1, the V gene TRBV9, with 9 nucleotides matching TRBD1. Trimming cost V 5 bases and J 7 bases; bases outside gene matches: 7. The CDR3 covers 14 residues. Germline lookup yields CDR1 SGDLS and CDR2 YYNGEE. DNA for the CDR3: TGTGCCAGCAGTGAATCCGGGACAGGGAATGAGCAGTTCTTC. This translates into CASSESGTGNEQFF.

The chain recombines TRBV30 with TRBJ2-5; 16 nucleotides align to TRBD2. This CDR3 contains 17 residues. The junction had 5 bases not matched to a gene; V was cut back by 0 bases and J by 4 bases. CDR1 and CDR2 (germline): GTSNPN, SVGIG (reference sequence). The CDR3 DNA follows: TGTGCCTGGAGTGTAGGGACTAGCGGGGGGGAGGGAGAGACCCAGTACTTC. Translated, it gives CAWSVGTSGGEGETQYF. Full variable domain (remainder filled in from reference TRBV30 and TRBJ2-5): SQTIHQWPATLVQPVGSPLSLECTVEGTSNPNLYWYRQAAGRGLQLLFYSVGIGQISSEVPQNLSASRPQDRQFILSSKKLLLSDSGFYLCAWSVGTSGGEGETQYFGPGTRLLVL.

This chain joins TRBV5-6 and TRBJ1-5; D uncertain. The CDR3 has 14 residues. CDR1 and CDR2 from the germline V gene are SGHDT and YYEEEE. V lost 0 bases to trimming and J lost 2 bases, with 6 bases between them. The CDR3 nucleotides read TGTGCCAGCAGCTTGGCCCAGGGCAATCAGCCCCAGCATTTT. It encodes CASSLAQGNQPQHF.

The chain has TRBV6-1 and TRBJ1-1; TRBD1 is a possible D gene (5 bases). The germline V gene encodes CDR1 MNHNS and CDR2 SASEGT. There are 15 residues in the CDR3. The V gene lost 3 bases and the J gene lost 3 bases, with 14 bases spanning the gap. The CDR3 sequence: CASSEGGGGDTEAFF. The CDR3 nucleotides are TGTGCCAGCAGTGAGGGAGGCGGAGGGGACACTGAAGCTTTCTTT.

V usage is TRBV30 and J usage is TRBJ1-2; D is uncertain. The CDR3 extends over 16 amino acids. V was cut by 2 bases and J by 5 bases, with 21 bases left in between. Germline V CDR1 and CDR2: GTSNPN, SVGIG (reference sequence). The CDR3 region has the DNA TGTGCCTGGAGTCGAGAACAGATCTCCCCGTTATATGGCTACACCTTC. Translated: CAWSREQISPLYGYTF.

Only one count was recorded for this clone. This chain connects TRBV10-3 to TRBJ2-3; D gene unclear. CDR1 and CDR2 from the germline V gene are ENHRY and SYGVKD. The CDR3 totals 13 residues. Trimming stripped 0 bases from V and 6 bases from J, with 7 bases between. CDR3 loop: CAISESAADTQYF. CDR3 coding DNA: TGTGCCATCAGTGAGTCGGCGGCGGATACGCAGTATTTT.

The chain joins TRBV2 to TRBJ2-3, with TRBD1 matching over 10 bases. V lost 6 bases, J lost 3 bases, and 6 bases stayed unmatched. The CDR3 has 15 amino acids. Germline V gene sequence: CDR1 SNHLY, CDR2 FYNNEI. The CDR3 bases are TGTGCCAGCAGCCTCTTGGACAGGGGGACAGATACGCAGTATTTT. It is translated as CASSLLDRGTDTQYF.